The next 16 T cell receptor beta chains were all read from a single sample in a study of vaccination and CD4 T cells after COVID-19. Scientists ran DNA taken from cultured CD4+ T cells through the Oncomine TCR Beta short-read assay for sequencing. TCRdb re-called the PCR reads through MiXCR, storing one row per CDR3 protein. Of approximately 2,300 distinct CDR3 sequences listed, around 26% are singletons. The treatment denotes: approximately nine-day PBMC culture with coronavirus spike peptide pools or control peptides (ViraFEST assay). Their specific antigens are unknown. Material: CD4+ T cells from blood, cultured in vitro, obtained after SARS-CoV-2 vaccination. The receptors were sampled from a human donor who had recovered from COVID-19.

The gene calls are TRBV19 and TRBJ2-7, with D perhaps TRBD1 or TRBD2 (6 bases each). The CDR3 is made up of 12 amino acids. Germline V gives CDR1 LNHDA, CDR2 SQIVND (reference sequence). V lost 4 bases, J lost 7 bases, and 11 bases lay in between. Here the CDR3 DNA reads TGTGCCAGTAGTACGGGGGCGCCGGAGCAGTACTTC. Its translation: CASSTGAPEQYF. Filled out from reference TRBV19 and TRBJ2-7, the complete variable domain reads DGGITQSPKYLFRKEGQNVTLSCEQNLNHDAMYWYRQDPGQGLRLIYYSQIVNDFQKGDIAEGYSVSREKKESFPLTVTSAQKNPTAFYLCASSTGAPEQYFGPGTRLTVT.

This clonotype is labeled medium-sized (0.01 to 0.1%). The genes are TRBV7-7 and TRBJ2-5; D tentatively reads TRBD1 or TRBD2 (5 bases each). This CDR3 is built from 15 residues. Germline CDR1 is SSHAT and CDR2 is FNYEAQ (reference sequence). Trimming removed 5 bases at V and 5 bases at J, with 18 bases between. The CDR3 loop reads CASSLSGTFSETQYF. The CDR3 nucleotides are TGTGCCAGCAGCCTGTCCGGGACCTTTTCTGAGACCCAGTACTTC. Full variable domain (remainder filled in from reference TRBV7-7 and TRBJ2-5): GAGVSQSPRYKVTKRGQDVTLRCDPISSHATLYWYQQALGQGPEFLTYFNYEAQPDKSGLPSDRFSAERPEGSISTLTIQRTEQRDSAMYRCASSLSGTFSETQYFGPGTRLLVL.

This rearrangement joins TRBV10-3 to TRBJ1-1; 9 bases match TRBD1. With V trimmed by 6 bases and J by 4 bases, 6 bases remained unmatched. The CDR3 length is 14 residues. Germline lookup yields CDR1 ENHRY and CDR2 SYGVKD. The CDR3 spells CAIRNRGQSTEAFF. As DNA, the CDR3 is TGTGCCATCAGAAACAGGGGGCAGAGCACTGAAGCTTTCTTT.

This clonotype was seen a handful of times. The CDR3 loop is CSARQRGSYNEQFF. The CDR3 coding sequence is TGCAGTGCTAGGCAGCGGGGGAGTTACAATGAGCAGTTCTTC. The V call is TRBV20-1, the J call TRBJ2-1; 8 nucleotides match TRBD2. The germline V gene encodes CDR1 DFQATT and CDR2 SNEGSKA (reference sequence). V was clipped by 3 bases and J by 4 bases; unmatched bases: 5. This CDR3 contains 14 residues.

CDR3 nucleotide sequence: TGCGCCAGCAGCCAAGATTGGGCAGGTTGGGGGGGGATTACCTACGAGCAGTACTTC. Translating it yields CASSQDWAGWGGITYEQYF. The chain carries TRBV4-1 and TRBJ2-7, with 7 bases matching TRBD2. From germline, CDR1 is MGHRA and CDR2 YSYEKL. V shed 0 bases, J shed 2 bases, and the junction held 16 bases outside the gene matches. The CDR3 length is 19 residues.

This clonotype occurred a few times. J is TRBJ1-1 and V is TRBV28; D is ambiguous. The CDR3 is 12 residues long. Germline V gives CDR1 MDHEN, CDR2 SYDVKM. With 6 bases removed from V and 1 base from J, the gap between germline ends came to 6 bases. CDR3 in DNA: TGTGCCAGCAGGGTCGGGAACACTGAAGCTTTCTTT. It encodes CASRVGNTEAFF.

Concerning this clonotype: A read error likely explains this, since a far larger clone differs by one base. The chain is built from TRBV20-1 and TRBJ2-7; possibly TRBD2 for D (6 bases). V was trimmed by 1 base and J by 7 bases, leaving 20 bases between them. This CDR3 is 15 amino acids long. The germline gives CDR1 DFQATT, CDR2 SNEGSKA (reference sequence). CDR3 nucleotides: TGCAGTGCTAGAGGCCGGGGGTCGTCCCTCAATGAGCAGTACTTC. Encoded protein: CSARGRGSSLNEQYF.

The chain is built from TRBV6-1 and TRBJ1-2; no firm D call. Germline V gene lookup returns CDR1 MNHNS and CDR2 SASEGT. V was pared by 7 bases and J by 8 bases, with 23 bases between. The CDR3 is made up of 15 amino acids. CDR3 protein: CASTTITAPRRGYTF. The CDR3 region has the DNA TGTGCCAGCACCACCATTACAGCCCCCCGGAGGGGCTACACCTTC.

To note about this clonotype: This may arise from a read error, as a much more abundant clone is one base away. The V gene is TRBV7-9, the J gene TRBJ1-6, with TRBD1 matching 9 bases. The CDR3 has 15 amino acids. The germline V gene has CDR1 SEHNR and CDR2 FQNEAQ (reference sequence). The CDR3, as DNA: TGTGTCAGCAGCCCGCAGGGGACAGGGTATTCACCCCTCCACTTT. Protein product: CVSSPQGTGYSPLHF.

This clonotype qualifies as medium-sized. The genes are TRBV20-1 and TRBJ1-5; no clear D gene. Germline V lookup: CDR1 DFQATT, CDR2 SNEGSKA (reference sequence). The CDR3 runs to 14 residues. V was cut by 6 bases and J by 2 bases, with 14 bases left in between. In DNA, the CDR3 is TGCAGTGCCGTGGGCGGGGAGGGCAATCAGCCCCAGCATTTT. Encoded protein: CSAVGGEGNQPQHF.

This clonotype rates as medium-sized. This rearrangement joins TRBV20-1 to TRBJ2-3, with a weak D call TRBD1 (5 bases). Trimming shortened V by 5 bases and J by 3 bases, and 6 bases separated the two germline ends. Germline V gene lookup returns CDR1 DFQATT and CDR2 SNEGSKA (reference sequence). There are 11 residues in the CDR3. DNA of the CDR3: TGCAGTGCTGGGGCGACAGATACGCAGTATTTT. Protein product: CSAGATDTQYF.

The table lists this clonotype with a few counts. The chain carries TRBV10-3 and TRBJ2-5, with no clear D. The CDR3 runs to 12 residues. The ends were cut back, 6 bases at V and 1 base at J, with 6 bases in the middle. Germline CDR1 and CDR2: ENHRY and SYGVKD. Here the CDR3 DNA reads TGTGCCATCAGCGTGAGCCAAGAGACCCAGTACTTC. It codes for CAISVSQETQYF.

This clonotype appeared a few times. J is TRBJ2-6 and V is TRBV24-1, with 10 bases fitting TRBD1. The CDR3 covers 18 residues. Germline V lookup: CDR1 KGHDR, CDR2 SFDVKD. V shed 10 bases and J 4 bases; nucleotides not matched to a gene: 15. The CDR3 coding sequence is TGTGCCACTCCCGGACGGGACAGGGGATCCCCCGGGGCCAACGTCCTGACTTTC. The encoded protein is CATPGRDRGSPGANVLTF.

The chain has TRBV7-8 and TRBJ2-1; maybe TRBD2 (5 bases). Germline V gene sequence: CDR1 SGHVS, CDR2 FQNEAQ. V lost 5 bases and J 9 bases, leaving 8 bases between the germline ends. The CDR3 has 11 residues. Here the CDR3 reads CASSPRVEQFF. The CDR3 DNA follows: TGTGCCAGCAGCCCGAGGGTTGAGCAGTTCTTC.

This clonotype occurred a few times. The V gene is TRBV2, the J gene TRBJ2-1; TRBD2 matches at 10 bases. The CDR3 is made up of 14 amino acids. The V gene's germline CDR1 is SNHLY and CDR2 FYNNEI. The junction had 5 bases not matched to a gene; V was cut back by 8 bases and J by 4 bases. The chain's CDR3 is CASRAGGLYNEQFF. The DNA for the CDR3 is TGTGCCAGCCGAGCGGGGGGGCTGTACAATGAGCAGTTCTTC.

This clonotype was seen a few times. The chain recombines TRBV20-1 with TRBJ1-3; D not resolved. CDR1 and CDR2 (germline): DFQATT, SNEGSKA (reference sequence). V shed 1 base and J shed 0 bases, with 10 bases lying between them. The CDR3 has 15 amino acids. CDR3 sequence reads: CSARVPQVSGNTIYF. The CDR3 region has the DNA TGCAGTGCTAGAGTCCCACAAGTCTCTGGAAACACCATATATTTT.